One sample yielded the 12 T cell receptor beta chains listed below, sequenced in a study of blood T cell repertoires in COVID-19. Sequencing was performed with immunoSEQ multiplex PCR; in TCRdb, only in-frame clones are kept and a portion is missing. The table records 120,000 to 150,000 clones, about 89% of them present only once. Specimen: peripheral blood. The receptors shown here come from a man older than 75 with acute or convalescent COVID-19.

The chain couples TRBV19 to TRBJ2-1; 7 bases are a match to TRBD2. The junction had 10 bases not matched to a gene; V was cut back by 9 bases and J by 5 bases. The CDR3 covers 14 residues. In germline, CDR1 is LNHDA, CDR2 SQIVND (reference sequence). The DNA of the CDR3 is TGTGCCAGCCAAAGCGGGGCGTCCGACAATGAGCAGTTCTTC. The encoded protein is CASQSGASDNEQFF.

This chain joins TRBV6-5 and TRBJ1-6; D not resolved. Per germline, CDR1 MNHEY and CDR2 SVGAGI. The V end lost 7 bases, the J end lost 4 bases, and 11 bases lay between the germline ends. The CDR3 runs 14 residues. In DNA form, the CDR3 reads TGTGCCAGCACCCGTGGGCTATATAATTCACCCCTCCACTTT. Encoded protein: CASTRGLYNSPLHF.

This clone appeared a single time. CDR3 protein: CASSGDRGRQPQHF. CDR3 DNA sequence: TGTGCCAGCAGCGGGGACAGGGGTCGTCAGCCCCAGCATTTT. The chain joins TRBV5-8 to TRBJ1-5; 10 bases agree with TRBD1. Germline loops: CDR1 SGHTS, CDR2 YDEGEE. The CDR3 has 14 amino acids. V shed 4 bases, J shed 6 bases, and the junction held 4 bases outside the gene matches. The full variable domain, rest sourced from reference TRBV5-8 and TRBJ1-5, is EAGVTQSPTHLIKTRGQQATLRCSPISGHTSVYWYQQALGLGLQFLLWYDEGEERNRGNFPPRFSGRQFPNYSSELNVNALELEDSALYLCASSGDRGRQPQHFGDGTRLSIL.

This clone turned up a few times. The rearrangement links TRBV24-1 to TRBJ2-4; 11 bases align to TRBD1. V was clipped by 3 bases and J by 15 bases; unmatched bases: 6. The germline V gene has CDR1 KGHDR and CDR2 SFDVKD. The CDR3 runs to 13 residues. CDR3 in DNA: TGTGCCACCAGTGATCCCGAGGACAGGGGGCTGTACTTC. This encodes CATSDPEDRGLYF.

The chain carries TRBV6-5 and TRBJ1-2; weak D call: TRBD1 (6 bases). This CDR3 spans 12 amino acids. V lost 11 bases, J lost 3 bases, and 13 bases lay in between. The germline V gene encodes CDR1 MNHEY and CDR2 SVGAGI. This CDR3 is CAATGSHYGYTF. DNA for the CDR3: TGTGCCGCAACAGGGTCGCACTATGGCTACACCTTC.

The chain uses TRBV5-6 and TRBJ1-2; D is possibly TRBD1 (5 bases). V was pared by 2 bases and J by 6 bases, with 8 bases between. CDR1 and CDR2 from the germline V gene are SGHDT and YYEEEE. The CDR3 consists of 12 residues. The CDR3 DNA sequence: TGTGCCAGCAGCTTTAAGGGGAATGGCTACACCTTC. Encoded protein: CASSFKGNGYTF.

This chain links TRBV5-1 with TRBJ2-2, with 7 bases identical to TRBD1. J lost 3 bases, V lost 0 bases, and 2 bases had no gene match. Per germline, CDR1 SGHRS and CDR2 YFSETQ. The CDR3 totals 15 residues. CDR3 DNA: TGCGCCAGCAGCTTGGCAACAGGGGACACCGGGGAGCTGTTTTTT. It yields the protein CASSLATGDTGELFF.

V usage is TRBV28 and J usage is TRBJ2-1; TRBD2 matches at 14 bases. The CDR3 totals 17 residues. V shed 4 bases and J 5 bases; nucleotides not matched to a gene: 7. CDR1 MDHEN and CDR2 SYDVKM come from the germline V gene. CDR3: CASSSQGLAGAHNEQFF. The CDR3 DNA follows: TGTGCCAGCAGTTCCCAGGGACTAGCGGGAGCCCACAATGAGCAGTTCTTC.

Written as DNA, the CDR3 is TGTGCCAGCAGTGAAATGAGGGGGGGTAGCAATCAGCCCCAGCATTTT. It is translated as CASSEMRGGSNQPQHF. The V call is TRBV2, the J call TRBJ1-5; D may be TRBD1 (6 bases). CDR1 SNHLY and CDR2 FYNNEI come from the germline V gene. There are 16 residues in the CDR3. V was clipped by 2 bases and J by 0 bases, with 11 bases between them.

The chain combines TRBV6-5 with TRBJ1-5, with 7 bases identical to TRBD1. CDR3 length equals 15 residues. Germline V gene sequence: CDR1 MNHEY, CDR2 SVGAGI. V dropped 6 bases and J dropped 3; count of bases not matched to a gene: 8. The CDR3 nucleotides are TGTGCCAGCAGACCAACACAGGGGTACAATCAGCCCCAGCATTTT. The encoded protein is CASRPTQGYNQPQHF.

The rearrangement joins TRBV27 to TRBJ1-2; weak D call: TRBD1 (5 bases). V lost 9 bases, J lost 8 bases, and 16 bases lay in between. The CDR3 consists of 12 residues. The V gene's germline CDR1 is MNHEY and CDR2 SMNVEV (reference sequence). The CDR3: CARDNGQDGYTF. The CDR3 region has the DNA TGTGCCAGGGACAACGGACAAGACGGCTACACCTTC.

J is TRBJ2-7 and V is TRBV6-5; 7 positions match TRBD2. Germline loops: CDR1 MNHEY, CDR2 SVGAGI. The CDR3 is 15 amino acids. The trim removed 6 bases at V and 7 bases at J, leaving 15 bases unmatched. The CDR3 nucleotides read TGTGCCAGCAGGTCCCAGAGCGGGGCCGGGGGAGAGCAGTACTTC. Translating it yields CASRSQSGAGGEQYF.